These T cell receptor beta chains were read from a single sample in a study of T cell repertoires in cytomegalovirus infection. TCRdb re-called the reads with MiXCR, one entry per CDR3 protein. The table records fewer than 700,000 distinct CDR3 sequences, roughly 26% of them present only once. Source material: CD8+ T cells from PBMCs. The receptors were gathered from a human donor in good health (CMV status not recorded). Some clones in this sample may be carry-over from other donors' samples. The CDR3 runs from the conserved cysteine through the conserved F or W. The D gene is left open where the match is weak. Expanded clones are given a class, and other clones once, few, many or no size at all.

CDR3aa: CSVPKRGGSGTEAFF
CDR3nt: TGCAGCGTTCCCAAGCGGGGGGGCTCGGGCACTGAAGCTTTCTTT
v_gene: TRBV29-1
j_gene: TRBJ1-1
d_gene: .
abundance: .

CDR3aa: CASSSLHSEDALFHEQYF
CDR3nt: TGTGCCAGCAGCTCCCTCCACAGTGAGGACGCGCTTTTCCACGAGCAGTACTTC
v_gene: TRBV7-9
j_gene: TRBJ2-7
d_gene: .
abundance: .

CDR3aa: CASFPSYMNTEAFF
CDR3nt: TGTGCCAGCTTTCCGAGTTACATGAACACTGAAGCTTTCTTT
v_gene: TRBV19
j_gene: TRBJ1-1
d_gene: .
abundance: .

CDR3aa: CASTQGDF
CDR3nt: TGTGCCAGCACCCAAGGGGACTTC
v_gene: TRBV6-5
j_gene: TRBJ2-4
d_gene: .
abundance: few

CDR3aa: CASSHSGGPRDREKLFF
CDR3nt: TGTGCCAGCAGCCACTCGGGGGGGCCTCGGGATCGTGAAAAACTGTTTTTT
v_gene: TRBV14
j_gene: TRBJ1-4
d_gene: .
abundance: few

CDR3aa: CASGLHSPHYGYTF
CDR3nt: TGTGCTAGTGGTTTGCACAGTCCTCACTATGGCTACACCTTC
v_gene: TRBV12-5
j_gene: TRBJ1-2
d_gene: .
abundance: many

CDR3aa: CASSPSDADTQYF
CDR3nt: TGTGCCAGCAGCCCAAGCGATGCAGATACGCAGTATTTT
v_gene: TRBV4-2
j_gene: TRBJ2-3
d_gene: .
abundance: .

CDR3aa: CASSYEDRGETQYF
CDR3nt: TGTGCCAGCAGTTACGAGGACAGGGGAGAGACCCAGTACTTC
v_gene: TRBV6-5
j_gene: TRBJ2-5
d_gene: TRBD1
abundance: many

CDR3aa: CASSDLPGGYPEAFF
CDR3nt: TGTGCCAGCAGCGATTTACCGGGAGGGTACCCTGAAGCTTTCTTT
v_gene: TRBV5-5
j_gene: TRBJ1-1
d_gene: .
abundance: .

CDR3aa: CATSRPSSSDTQYF
CDR3nt: TGTGCCACCAGCCGTCCCTCATCCTCAGATACGCAGTATTTT
v_gene: TRBV15
j_gene: TRBJ2-3
d_gene: .
abundance: .

CDR3aa: CASSLSQVLNEQFF
CDR3nt: TGTGCCAGCAGCTTATCACAGGTCCTCAATGAGCAGTTCTTC
v_gene: TRBV7-6
j_gene: TRBJ2-1
d_gene: .
abundance: many

CDR3aa: CASWAGYNEQFF
CDR3nt: TGTGCCTCTTGGGCAGGCTACAATGAGCAGTTCTTC
v_gene: TRBV19
j_gene: TRBJ2-1
d_gene: .
abundance: .

CDR3aa: CSARGGILNTEAFF
CDR3nt: TGCAGTGCTAGAGGTGGGATTTTGAACACTGAAGCTTTCTTT
v_gene: TRBV20-1
j_gene: TRBJ1-1
d_gene: .
abundance: few

CDR3aa: CASRPLATGVYNEQFF
CDR3nt: TGTGCCAGCAGGCCACTTGCTACGGGGGTCTACAATGAGCAGTTCTTC
v_gene: TRBV28
j_gene: TRBJ2-1
d_gene: .
abundance: few

CDR3aa: CASSYRDAVTQYF
CDR3nt: TGTGCCAGCAGTTACCGGGACGCCGTCACCCAGTACTTC
v_gene: TRBV28
j_gene: TRBJ2-5
d_gene: .
abundance: few

CDR3aa: CATSLAGRDEQYF
CDR3nt: TGTGCCACCAGTCTCGCAGGGCGCGACGAGCAGTACTTC
v_gene: TRBV15
j_gene: TRBJ2-7
d_gene: .
abundance: .

CDR3aa: CASSLGWTDANYGYTF
CDR3nt: TGTGCCAGCAGCTTAGGCTGGACGGACGCTAACTATGGCTACACCTTC
v_gene: TRBV7-9
j_gene: TRBJ1-2
d_gene: .
abundance: many

CDR3aa: CSARDLLTDDPYEQYF
CDR3nt: TGCAGTGCTAGAGATCTGTTGACTGACGACCCGTACGAGCAGTACTTC
v_gene: TRBV20-1
j_gene: TRBJ2-7
d_gene: .
abundance: many

CDR3aa: CASSYSYGGSTDTQYF
CDR3nt: TGTGCCAGCAGTTACTCATACGGGGGAAGCACAGATACGCAGTATTTT
v_gene: TRBV6-6
j_gene: TRBJ2-3
d_gene: .
abundance: few

CDR3aa: CASSPTGTETDTQYF
CDR3nt: TGTGCCAGCAGTCCTACCGGGACCGAGACAGATACGCAGTATTTT
v_gene: TRBV12-3/TRBV12-4
j_gene: TRBJ2-3
d_gene: .
abundance: many

CDR3aa: CASWDAGGPETQYF
CDR3nt: TGTGCCAGCTGGGATGCTGGGGGACCGGAGACCCAGTACTTC
v_gene: TRBV12-3/TRBV12-4
j_gene: TRBJ2-5
d_gene: .
abundance: few

CDR3aa: CASSERRGPAGELFF
CDR3nt: TGTGCCAGCAGTGAGAGGCGGGGGCCCGCCGGGGAGCTGTTTTTT
v_gene: TRBV2
j_gene: TRBJ2-2
d_gene: .
abundance: many

CDR3aa: CASSLGVRASDTQYF
CDR3nt: TGTGCCAGCAGCTTAGGTGTTAGGGCTTCAGATACGCAGTATTTT
v_gene: TRBV7-2
j_gene: TRBJ2-3
d_gene: .
abundance: many

CDR3aa: CASSLGGIHEQFF
CDR3nt: TGTGCCAGCAGCTTAGGAGGGATCCATGAGCAGTTCTTC
v_gene: TRBV11-1
j_gene: TRBJ2-1
d_gene: .
abundance: few